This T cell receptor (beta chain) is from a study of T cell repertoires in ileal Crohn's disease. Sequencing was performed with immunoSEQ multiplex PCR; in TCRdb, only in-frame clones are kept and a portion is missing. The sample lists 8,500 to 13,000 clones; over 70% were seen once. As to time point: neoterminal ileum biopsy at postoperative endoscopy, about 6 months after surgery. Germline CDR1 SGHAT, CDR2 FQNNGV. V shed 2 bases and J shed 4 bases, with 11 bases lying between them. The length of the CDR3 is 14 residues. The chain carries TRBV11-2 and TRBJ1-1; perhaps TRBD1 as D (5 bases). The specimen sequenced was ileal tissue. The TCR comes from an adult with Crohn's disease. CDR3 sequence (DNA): TGTGCCAGCAGCTTAACAGGAACGGGCACTGAAGCTTTCTTT. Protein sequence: CASSLTGTGTEAFF.